This entry is about one TCR beta chain. The data originate from a study of cytomegalovirus exposure and HLA in healthy donors. Overall study context: Around 86 million unique TCRs, all from HLA-typed donors, were included in an early release of the data.

Trimming took 5 bases from V and 2 from J, leaving 15 bases between them. The CDR3 spans 15 residues. Germline lookup yields CDR1 SGHVS and CDR2 FNYEAQ. Primers: 60 Vbeta forward and 13 Jbeta reverse. This table comes from immunoSEQ multiplex PCR, and its TCRdb copy is limited to in-frame clones, with some not included. The sample includes some 200,000 clones, 82% seen only once; the top ten take roughly 0.098%. This chain links TRBV7-6 with TRBJ2-5; D may be TRBD2 (7 bases). Sequenced material: PBMCs. This TCR came from a boy between 2 and 10 years old in good health and CMV-seronegative. This chain's CDR3 is CASSPLAGAQETQYF. The DNA for the CDR3 is TGTGCCAGCAGCCCCCTTGCGGGGGCTCAAGAGACCCAGTACTTC.